A selection of T cell receptor beta chains follows, all from one sample in a study of lymphopenia after photon versus proton radiotherapy. TCRdb keeps only in-frame clones here, not all; method: immunoSEQ multiplex PCR. The sample comprises 2,500 to 3,000 clones, about 95% of which are singletons, and around 1.8% rests with the top ten. The material sequenced was peripheral blood, taken from a patient treated with photon-based radiotherapy. The receptors shown here come from an older woman with pancreatic cancer. CDR3s include the opening cysteine and the closing phenylalanine or tryptophan.

v_call	j_call	cdr3_aa
TRBV7-9	TRBJ1-6	CASSPMGREYNSPLHF
TRBV4-1	TRBJ2-7	CASSQLTGGEQYF
TRBV2	TRBJ1-2	CASSDRGNYGYTF
TRBV4-2	TRBJ2-3	CASSQDYSSGRTLRSTDTQYF
TRBV19	TRBJ2-1	CASSIGTAHNEQFF
TRBV5-1	TRBJ2-7	CASSLDPGTGLEQYF
TRBV5-4	TRBJ2-5	CASSPGLAGRQETQYF
TRBV18	TRBJ2-5	CASSPLKVKETQYF
TRBV29-1	TRBJ2-5	CSAQGAGKETQYF
TRBV2	TRBJ1-4	CASGDRERGEKLFF
TRBV27	TRBJ2-7	CASRPRQASEQYF
TRBV21-1	TRBJ2-2	CASSKGVGSSELFF
TRBV18	TRBJ2-5	CASIITGRPETQYF
TRBV11-3	TRBJ2-2	CASSLDSGELFF
TRBV18	TRBJ2-2	CASSPREMTGANTGELFF
TRBV5-6	TRBJ2-7	CASSLGGLGAYEQYF
TRBV19	TRBJ2-3	CASSFGTGSTDTQYF
TRBV4-1	TRBJ1-3	CASSQGTSSGNTIYF
TRBV29-1	TRBJ2-7	CSARRDWGDEQYF
TRBV4-2	TRBJ2-3	CASSQSRGRFTDTQYF
TRBV5-6	TRBJ1-4	CASQGQGNWLTEKLFF
TRBV2	TRBJ2-5	CASSRGETQYF
TRBV27	TRBJ1-2	CASSLGRAYGYTF
TRBV28	TRBJ1-6	CASSTPFPGQGRGSPLHF
TRBV5-5	TRBJ1-3	CASSLGPGSPGNTIYF
TRBV27	TRBJ2-1	CASSPAGTPWNEQFF
TRBV15	TRBJ2-7	CATSSLLAGGTYEQYF
TRBV25-1	TRBJ2-7	CASEPTGAYEQYF
TRBV6-1	TRBJ2-7	CASSELTSGTYEQYF
TRBV2	TRBJ2-2	CASCAGANTGELFF
TRBV6-5	TRBJ2-2	CASSYSITGELFF
TRBV7-6	TRBJ1-5	CASSLQEGSNQPQHF
TRBV9	TRBJ2-1	CASSPGLAGDEQFF
TRBV10-3	TRBJ2-5	CATGDDGQGTSETQYF
TRBV2	TRBJ1-1	CASSERRGTEAFF
TRBV6-5	TRBJ2-7	CASSYSSDRGAYEQYF
TRBV4-2	TRBJ2-1	CASSQGPAGGGNEQFF
TRBV9	TRBJ2-7	CASSVETDVGEQYF
TRBV20-1	TRBJ2-3	CSARRGDTQYF
TRBV14	TRBJ2-4	CASSQEAGGSQYF
TRBV5-1	TRBJ2-5	CASSMGLEQETQYF
TRBV5-4	TRBJ2-4	CASHRDRGLAGNIQYF
TRBV6-5	TRBJ1-6	CASRRAGNVNSPLHF
TRBV19	TRBJ1-5	CASRPPGTQNQPQHF
TRBV7-6	TRBJ2-2	CASSLVGTGETGELFF
TRBV28	TRBJ2-2	CASTQSGTGELFF
TRBV11-2	TRBJ2-5	CASSSSPTSGQETQYF
TRBV4-1	TRBJ2-7	CASSQIRQGGRSTYEQYF
TRBV28	TRBJ2-7	CASSSTGTGSYEQYF
TRBV7-6	TRBJ2-5	CASSLGVRTGMETQYF